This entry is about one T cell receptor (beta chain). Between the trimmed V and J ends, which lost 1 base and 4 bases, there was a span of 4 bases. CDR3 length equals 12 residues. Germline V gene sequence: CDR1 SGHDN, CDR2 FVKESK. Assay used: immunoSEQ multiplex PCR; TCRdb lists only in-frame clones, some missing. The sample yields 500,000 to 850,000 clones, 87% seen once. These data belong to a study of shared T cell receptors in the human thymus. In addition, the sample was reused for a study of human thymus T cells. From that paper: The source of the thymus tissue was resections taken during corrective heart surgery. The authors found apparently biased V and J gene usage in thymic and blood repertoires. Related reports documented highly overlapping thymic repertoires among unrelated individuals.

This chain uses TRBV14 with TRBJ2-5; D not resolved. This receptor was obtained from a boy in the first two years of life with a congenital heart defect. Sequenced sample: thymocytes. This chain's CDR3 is CASSQVLETQYF. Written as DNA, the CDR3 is TGTGCCAGCAGCCAAGTATTAGAGACCCAGTACTTC. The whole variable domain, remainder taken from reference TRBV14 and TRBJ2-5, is EAGVTQFPSHSVIEKGQTVTLRCDPISGHDNLYWYRRVMGKEIKFLLHFVKESKQDESGMPNNRFLAERTGGTYSTLKVQPAELEDSGVYFCASSQVLETQYFGPGTRLLVL.